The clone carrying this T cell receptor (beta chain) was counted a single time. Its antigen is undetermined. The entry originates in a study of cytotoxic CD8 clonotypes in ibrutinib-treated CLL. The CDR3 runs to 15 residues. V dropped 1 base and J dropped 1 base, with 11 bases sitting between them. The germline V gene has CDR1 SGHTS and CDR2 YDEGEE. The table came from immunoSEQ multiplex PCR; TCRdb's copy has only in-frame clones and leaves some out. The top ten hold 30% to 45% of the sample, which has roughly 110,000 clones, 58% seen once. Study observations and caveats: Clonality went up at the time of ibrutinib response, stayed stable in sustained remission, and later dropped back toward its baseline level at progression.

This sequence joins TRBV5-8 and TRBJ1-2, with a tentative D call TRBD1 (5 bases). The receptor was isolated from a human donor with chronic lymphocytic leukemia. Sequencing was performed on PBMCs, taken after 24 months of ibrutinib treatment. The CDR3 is CASSLRTRDNYGYTF. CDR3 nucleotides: TGTGCCAGCAGCTTGAGGACACGGGATAACTATGGCTACACCTTC.